This TCR beta chain was captured in a study of monozygotic twins with inflammatory bowel disease. Study-level points and caveats: Whereas healthy co-twins had higher TCRbeta diversity (inverse Simpson), IBD patients had lower diversity. The data did not back a single strong IBD-associated clonotype or signal.

No DNA is given; TCRdb re-called the 5' RACE reads and lists each CDR3 protein once. This listing includes 45,000 or so distinct CDR3 sequences. From germline, CDR1 is KGHDR and CDR2 SFDVKD. This CDR3 has 16 residues. A note on this clonotype: Antigen: not known.

The chain has TRBV24-1 and TRBJ2-1; there is no DNA to check the TCRdb D call of TRBD2. The receptor's source is a human donor with ulcerative colitis or Crohn's disease, or a healthy co-twin of an affected twin (not recorded which). Input material: blood. The chain's CDR3 is CATSDSGTRAYNEQFF.